The 2 T cell receptor beta chains reported below all come from one sample, sequenced in a study of blood T cell repertoires in COVID-19. Data came from immunoSEQ multiplex PCR; TCRdb stores just in-frame clones and leaves some out. The sample holds fewer than 80,000 clones, 79% seen once. Sample: peripheral blood. These receptor sequences come from an elderly woman with active or convalescent COVID-19.

The chain couples TRBV24-1 to TRBJ2-3; possibly TRBD2 for D (7 bases). Trimming took off 2 bases at V and 1 base at J, with 15 bases between the two ends. This CDR3 is built from 17 residues. Germline V lookup: CDR1 KGHDR, CDR2 SFDVKD. The CDR3 DNA reads as TGTGCCACCAGTGATTCAGGGAGGGGGTCGGGCACAGATACGCAGTATTTT. Protein: CATSDSGRGSGTDTQYF.

Only a few counts were recorded for this clone. The V gene is TRBV11-2, the J gene TRBJ1-1; 8 bases are shared with TRBD1. Germline V lookup: CDR1 SGHAT, CDR2 FQNNGV. The CDR3 covers 12 residues. The V and J ends lost 7 bases and 6 bases, in that order; junction bases with no gene match: 4. The chain's CDR3 is CASNPDRAEAFF. The CDR3 nucleotides are TGTGCCAGCAATCCGGACAGGGCTGAAGCTTTCTTT.